One sample yielded the 27 T cell receptor beta chains listed below, sequenced in a study of identical twins. TCRdb re-analysed the 5' RACE reads in MiXCR, keeping a single row per CDR3 protein. The profile shows hundreds of thousands of distinct CDR3 sequences, just over 7% of them singletons. These data also formed part of another study, on yellow fever vaccine responses in identical twins.

Sequenced material: PBMCs. The receptors derive from a woman aged 18-29 years in good health.

The chain links TRBV2 to TRBJ2-3; 10 nucleotides line up with TRBD2. Per germline, CDR1 SNHLY and CDR2 FYNNEI. V gave up 1 base and J gave up 2 bases; unmatched junction bases: 3. The CDR3 extends over 16 amino acids. In nucleotides, the CDR3 is TGTGCCAGCAGTGAAGGACTAGCGGGCACCACAGATACGCAGTATTTT. This codes for CASSEGLAGTTDTQYF.

CDR3 residues: CASSQGDGVIGSPLHF. The DNA of the CDR3 is TGTGCCAGCAGCCAAGGAGACGGAGTTATTGGTTCACCCCTCCACTTT. The V and J genes are TRBV3-1 and TRBJ1-6; D is uncertain. Germline CDR1 reads LGHDT; CDR2 reads YNNKEL (reference sequence). The CDR3 sequence is 16 residues long. Trimming removed 1 base at V and 9 bases at J, with 16 bases between.

This clonotype was seen just once. This chain connects TRBV5-1 to TRBJ2-1, with 12 bases that match TRBD1. The germline V gene has CDR1 SGHRS and CDR2 YFSETQ. J lost 8 bases, V lost 0 bases, and 6 bases had no gene match. The CDR3 length is 16 residues. The DNA for the CDR3 is TGCGCCAGCAGCTTGGTTGGCGGGACAGGGGGCGATGAGCAGTTCTTC. This translates into CASSLVGGTGGDEQFF.

This clonotype was detected a few times. The rearrangement joins TRBV29-1 to TRBJ2-5; tentative D call: TRBD1 (6 bases). The length of the CDR3 is 13 residues. Trimming cost V 7 bases and J 5 bases, with 17 bases left between them. Germline V gene lookup returns CDR1 SQVTM and CDR2 ANQGSEA. CDR3 loop: CSATTGRGETQYF. The CDR3 region has the DNA TGCAGCGCAACTACAGGGCGTGGGGAGACCCAGTACTTC.

This clonotype was recorded at least ten times. The genes are TRBV7-9 and TRBJ2-5; D uncertain. Germline lookup yields CDR1 SEHNR and CDR2 FQNEAQ (reference sequence). The CDR3 consists of 12 residues. V lost 6 bases and J lost 5, with 10 bases in between. The CDR3 DNA is TGTGCCAGCAGTTCGGGCCGGGAGACCCAGTACTTC. This codes for CASSSGRETQYF.

This clonotype was counted ten times or more. This chain connects TRBV24-1 to TRBJ2-3, with 11 bases aligning to TRBD2. This CDR3 is 16 amino acids long. With V trimmed by 7 bases and J by 3 bases, 8 bases remained unmatched. Germline V gene data show CDR1 as KGHDR and CDR2 as SFDVKD. Here the CDR3 reads CATSDVLAGVTDTQYF. CDR3 in DNA: TGTGCCACCAGCGACGTACTAGCGGGAGTGACAGATACGCAGTATTTT.

This clonotype was seen ten or more times. This chain uses TRBV28 with TRBJ2-7; 9 nucleotides match TRBD2. Looked up from germline, CDR1 is MDHEN and CDR2 is SYDVKM. V gave up 7 bases and J gave up 4 bases; unmatched junction bases: 8. The CDR3 is made up of 14 amino acids. The CDR3 spells CASTRGRALYEQYF. The DNA for the CDR3 is TGTGCCAGCACACGCGGGAGGGCCTTATACGAGCAGTACTTC.

V gene TRBV28 combines with J gene TRBJ1-6, with unresolved D. This CDR3 spans 14 amino acids. Germline CDR1 and CDR2: MDHEN and SYDVKM. V was shortened by 3 bases and J by 7 bases, with 10 bases between the two germline ends. The CDR3 nucleotides read TGTGCCAGCAGTTTCGGGCTTGAGAATTCACCCCTCCACTTT. Translation: CASSFGLENSPLHF.

This clonotype was detected many times. The V gene is TRBV18, the J gene TRBJ2-1, with D tentatively TRBD1 or TRBD2 (9 bases each). Germline CDR1 reads KGHSH; CDR2 reads LQKENI. The CDR3 has 19 residues. The V gene lost 4 bases and the J gene lost 7 bases, with 29 bases spanning the gap. In DNA, the CDR3 is TGTGCCAGCTCACACTCTCCCGGGACAGGGACTAGCAGGGTGAATGAGCAGTTCTTC. Translating gives CASSHSPGTGTSRVNEQFF. The variable domain in full, completed from reference TRBV18 and TRBJ2-1, reads NAGVMQNPRHLVRRRGQEARLRCSPMKGHSHVYWYRQLPEEGLKFMVYLQKENIIDESGMPKERFSAEFPKEGPSILRIQQVVRGDSAAYFCASSHSPGTGTSRVNEQFFGPGTRLTVL.

This clonotype was found a few times. The gene calls are TRBV20-1 and TRBJ1-1; TRBD1 is a possible D gene (6 bases). CDR1 is DFQATT, CDR2 SNEGSKA, per germline (reference sequence). Trimming took 8 bases from V and 5 from J, leaving 15 bases between them. CDR3 size: 12 residues. The DNA for the CDR3 is TGCAGTCCACCAACAGGGATGACTGAAGCTTTCTTT. Translating gives CSPPTGMTEAFF.

This clonotype was observed a handful of times. The chain joins TRBV10-3 to TRBJ1-2; TRBD1 might be the D (5 bases). Germline-derived CDR1 and CDR2 are ENHRY and SYGVKD. CDR3 length: 16 residues. V was shortened by 3 bases and J by 0 bases, with 14 bases between the two germline ends. CDR3 loop: CAISERDFSSNYGYTF. CDR3 DNA: TGTGCCATCAGTGAACGGGACTTTAGCTCTAACTATGGCTACACCTTC.

The sample holds many counts of this clonotype. The V and J genes are TRBV6-2 or TRBV6-3 and TRBJ1-1, with TRBD1 as a possible D gene (6 bases). V dropped 5 bases and J dropped 4 bases, with 14 bases sitting between them. CDR1 and CDR2 from the germline V gene are MNHEY and SVGEGT. The length of the CDR3 is 14 residues. CDR3 coding DNA: TGTGCCAGCAGTCCAGGGGTAGGAGCCACTGAAGCTTTCTTT. As protein: CASSPGVGATEAFF.

There are a few counts of this clonotype. The V gene is TRBV6-1, the J gene TRBJ1-2; D not certain. The V gene's germline CDR1 is MNHNS and CDR2 SASEGT. The CDR3 extends over 13 amino acids. V was clipped by 4 bases and J by 5 bases, with 11 bases between them. The CDR3: CASSGGNPYGYTF. The CDR3 DNA sequence: TGTGCCAGCAGTGGAGGTAATCCGTATGGCTACACCTTC.

This clonotype was counted only a few times. The chain has TRBV20-1 and TRBJ2-3; D not resolved. The germline V and J ends were trimmed by 6 bases and 0 bases, with 16 bases remaining between them. This CDR3 is 15 amino acids long. Looked up from germline, CDR1 is DFQATT and CDR2 is SNEGSKA (reference sequence). The CDR3 loop reads CSATNTLTSTDTQYF. The DNA of the CDR3 is TGCAGTGCCACCAACACTCTGACTAGCACAGATACGCAGTATTTT.

This sequence joins TRBV28 and TRBJ2-3, with a weak D call TRBD2 (5 bases). Per the germline V gene, CDR1 is MDHEN and CDR2 is SYDVKM. This CDR3 spans 14 amino acids. Trimming cost V 1 base and J 2 bases, with 7 bases left between them. CDR3: CASSLFGLTDTQYF. CDR3 in DNA: TGTGCCAGCAGTTTATTTGGACTCACAGATACGCAGTATTTT. Using reference TRBV28 and TRBJ2-3 for the parts outside the CDR3, the full variable domain is DVKVTQSSRYLVKRTGEKVFLECVQDMDHENMFWYRQDPGLGLRLIYFSYDVKMKEKGDIPEGYSVSREKKERFSLILESASTNQTSMYLCASSLFGLTDTQYFGPGTRLTVL.

This clonotype was counted only a few times. The rearrangement uses TRBV5-1 and TRBJ1-1; the D gene is possibly TRBD1 (6 bases). V lost 1 base and J lost 0, with 10 bases in between. The CDR3 consists of 15 residues. From germline, CDR1 is SGHRS and CDR2 YFSETQ. The CDR3 here is CASSLLGGLNTEAFF. The CDR3 coding sequence is TGCGCCAGCAGCTTGCTTGGGGGCCTGAACACTGAAGCTTTCTTT.

This chain joins TRBV11-2 and TRBJ2-2; 8 nucleotides align to TRBD2. Trimming at V came to 3 bases and at J to 6 bases, leaving 3 bases not matched to a gene. Germline loops: CDR1 SGHAT, CDR2 FQNNGV. CDR3 length: 14 residues. CDR3: CASSFGLAAGELFF. The DNA for the CDR3 is TGTGCCAGCAGCTTTGGACTAGCAGCCGGGGAGCTGTTTTTT.

Remarks on this clonotype: A much larger clone differs from this one at a single base, so this may be a read error. The chain links TRBV7-9 to TRBJ2-1; D is undetermined. V was cut by 1 base and J by 12 bases, with 10 bases left in between. Germline V gene lookup returns CDR1 SEHNR and CDR2 FQNEAQ (reference sequence). The CDR3 is 12 residues long. CDR3 bases: TGTGCCAGCAGCTTAGTGACCACTGGGCAGTTCTTC. Translating gives CASSLVTTGQFF.

V and J are TRBV2 and TRBJ2-2, with TRBD2 matching 7 bases. V gave up 3 bases and J gave up 4 bases; unmatched junction bases: 8. The CDR3 contains 16 residues. Germline V CDR1 and CDR2: SNHLY, FYNNEI. CDR3 nucleotide sequence: TGTGCCAGCAGTGATCGGCTAGCGGAGCCCACCGGGGAGCTGTTTTTT. It is translated as CASSDRLAEPTGELFF. The full variable domain, with the rest looked up from reference TRBV2 and TRBJ2-2, is EPEVTQTPSHQVTQMGQEVILRCVPISNHLYFYWYRQILGQKVEFLVSFYNNEISEKSEIFDDQFSVERPDGSNFTLKIRSTKLEDSAMYFCASSDRLAEPTGELFFGEGSRLTVL.

Ten or more counts support this clonotype. The chain links TRBV28 to TRBJ2-7; D is possibly TRBD2 (6 bases). The V and J ends lost 3 bases and 2 bases respectively, with 17 bases between them. The CDR3 loop spans 16 amino acids. The germline CDR1 and CDR2 sequences are MDHEN and SYDVKM. CDR3 coding DNA: TGTGCCAGCAGTTTTGCACTAGCCACAATCCCCTACGAGCAGTACTTC. Protein sequence: CASSFALATIPYEQYF.

This rearrangement joins TRBV3-1 to TRBJ1-1; no clear D gene. The CDR3 sequence is 13 residues long. Germline assignment: CDR1 LGHDT and CDR2 YNNKEL (reference sequence). Deletions cut 1 base from V and 8 bases from J, with 11 bases between. In DNA, the CDR3 is TGTGCCAGCAGCCAAGTATCGTGGAGAGAAGCTTTCTTT. Its translation is CASSQVSWREAFF.

This clonotype was recorded a few times. The CDR3 DNA reads TGTGCCAGCAGCGTAGAGGCTAGCGGGGGATACAATGAGCAGTTCTTC. As protein: CASSVEASGGYNEQFF. The chain uses TRBV9 and TRBJ2-1; 10 positions agree with TRBD2. The CDR3 is made up of 16 amino acids. Germline V gene data show CDR1 as SGDLS and CDR2 as YYNGEE. After removal of 0 bases from V and 4 bases from J, the junction contained 4 bases not matched to a gene.

The gene calls are TRBV7-6 and TRBJ2-1; a weak D match, TRBD2 (5 bases). The ends were cut back, 5 bases at V and 4 bases at J, with 18 bases in the middle. CDR1 SGHVS and CDR2 FNYEAQ come from the germline V gene. The CDR3 loop spans 16 amino acids. CDR3 nucleotide sequence: TGTGCCAGCAGCCTAGATGGGAGAATGGCGTACAATGAGCAGTTCTTC. It codes for CASSLDGRMAYNEQFF.

This clonotype was detected a few times. The V gene is TRBV29-1, the J gene TRBJ2-4; D unclear. Germline assignment: CDR1 SQVTM and CDR2 ANQGSEA. V lost 2 bases and J lost 0, with 8 bases in between. This CDR3 is built from 14 residues. CDR3 residues: CSVETVLAKNIQYF. DNA for the CDR3: TGCAGCGTTGAAACGGTTCTAGCCAAAAACATTCAGTACTTC.

This clonotype was seen repeatedly, ten times or more. This rearrangement joins TRBV12-3 or TRBV12-4 to TRBJ1-2; D is unclear. This CDR3 comprises 13 residues. With 6 bases removed from V and 5 bases from J, the gap between germline ends came to 13 bases. CDR3 in amino acids: CASRPDTDYGYTF. In nucleotides, the CDR3 is TGTGCCAGCAGGCCCGACACAGATTATGGCTACACCTTC.

The rearrangement uses TRBV20-1 and TRBJ2-1, with D perhaps matching TRBD2 (5 bases). The germline CDR1 and CDR2 sequences are DFQATT and SNEGSKA (reference sequence). The CDR3 spans 16 residues. Trimming pared 6 bases from V and 1 base from J, leaving 19 bases between. The CDR3 protein is CSALNPGIYSYNEQFF. CDR3 coding DNA: TGCAGTGCACTCAACCCCGGGATCTATTCCTACAATGAGCAGTTCTTC.

The rearrangement links TRBV11-2 to TRBJ2-5, with a possible D match to TRBD2 (5 bases). Trimming took off 0 bases at V and 1 base at J, with 12 bases between the two ends. Per the germline V gene, CDR1 is SGHAT and CDR2 is FQNNGV. This CDR3 contains 16 residues. CDR3 bases: TGTGCCAGCAGCTTAGATCCGGGAAGCGTCCAAGAGACCCAGTACTTC. Translation: CASSLDPGSVQETQYF.